The following is a T cell receptor beta chain sequence with its context. This receptor's antigen is unknown. No per-base quality is available; no much larger clone lies one base away. Resection was performed on patients in Japan or China between about 2013 and 2018. Two lung cancer pathologists independently confirmed the histologic diagnosis of each case on H&E slides. Premalignant or tumor cells were enriched for nucleic acid extraction by macro-dissection performed after pathologic assessment. FFPE tissue was used for DNA isolation with the AllPrep DNA/RNA FFPE Kit. These data are taken from a study of immune evolution from preneoplasia to lung adenocarcinoma (dated by TCRdb to about 2021). For context, the study as a whole: HLA loss of heterozygosity was found in more than 5.5% of AIS, roughly 15% of MIA and 25% to 40% of ADC lesions, and in no AAH lesions. Whole exome sequencing and methylation data from the same cohort of nodules were integrated with the immune data. Resected precursor lesions (AAH, AIS, MIA) and invasive adenocarcinomas were each compared against paired morphologically normal lung tissue. The study combined immune gene expression, TCR sequencing and multiplex immunofluorescence to profile immune contexture across lung adenocarcinoma precursors and invasive adenocarcinoma. POLYSOLVER was used to infer Class I HLA alleles from exome data, and LOHHLA was used to detect allele-specific HLA loss. The sample size was set by how many specimens were available, not by a prior power calculation. TCR sequencing data came from 51 patients. The overall cohort was made up of about 53 patients with pulmonary nodules who had surgical resection. According to the study, around 99 samples were used for TCR sequencing.

TCR beta CDR3 regions were sequenced from DNA using the immunoSEQ hsTCRbeta Kit. Concerning the study's data processing: TCR sequencing data were analysed with the ImmunoSEQ Analyzer. T cell clonality was defined as 1 minus Pielou's evenness computed on productive rearrangements. T cell diversity was measured with the inverse Simpson index on productive templates. T cell density was defined as TCR beta template counts normalized to usable DNA, with usable DNA estimated by amplifying and sequencing housekeeping genes. Two-sided Kruskal-Wallis tests were used to compare TCR metrics between histologic stages. What TCRdb holds here is the immuneACCESS table cut down to in-frame rearrangements. Part of the clones is not present; checked against another copy, under half of the missing clones reflect an unresolved V gene, and the others are unexplained. V and J calls and clone size are as listed in that table; D and trimming were resolved from the DNA. In all, the sample holds some 15,000 clones, and approximately 86% of those were seen once. The top ten clones comprise 2.6% of the sample.

Results the study describes overall, beyond this receptor: The highest top T cell clone frequencies were observed in normal lung, and a progressive decrease in top T cell clone frequencies appeared to occur from AAH through AIS, MIA and invasive adenocarcinoma. Clonality was highest in normal lung, while later-stage lesions appeared to have lower clonality but higher T cell density and diversity. The findings rested on association rather than direct causation, and larger cohorts with long-term follow-up and longitudinal biopsies were considered necessary. T cell clonality was highest in KRAS-mutant nodules compared with EGFR-mutant or double wild-type lesions. All patients were from Japan and China, so applicability to Western populations was uncertain.

V sheds 2 bases and J sheds 1 base, leaving 3 bases between their ends. Taken from the germline V gene (reference sequence), the CDR1 and CDR2 loops are MNHNY and SVGAGI. Counted from cysteine to phenylalanine, this CDR3 has 13 amino acids. Here the CDR3 DNA is all that survives: 39 bases in frame from base 1. The TCR was taken from a person between 70 and 80 years old with invasive lung adenocarcinoma. Specimen: FFPE invasive lung adenocarcinoma tissue. The cell subset or site label here, explained by the study, means: frankly invasive lung adenocarcinoma (ADC). The V and J genes are TRBV6-6 and TRBJ1-5; the D gene is unclear. The CDR3 in this case is CASSYDSNQPQHF. The nucleotides read TGTGCCAGCAGTTACGACAGCAATCAGCCCCAGCATTTT.